This TCR beta chain was sequenced during a study of blood T cell repertoires in COVID-19. Whole-study context: The cDNA or gDNA used as material had been derived from T cells, B-cell-depleted T cells, or PBMCs.

Seattle patients were enrolled during active infection and followed longitudinally. In the source study's methods: Counts of nucleated cells, estimated from reference gene primer amplification, were obtained. The protocol was immunoSEQ multiplex PCR, while the TCRdb copy is restricted to in-frame clones and leaves out a portion. V and J calls and clone size are copied from that table; D and trimming were computed from the DNA. The repertoire includes about 170,000 clones, over 80% of them detected once, and approximately 8.1% sits in the top ten. With V trimmed by 0 bases and J by 4 bases, 7 bases remained unmatched. Looked up from germline, CDR1 is SGHRS and CDR2 is YFSETQ. The CDR3 runs to 16 residues.

This TCR was sampled from an elderly woman with COVID-19, enrolled during active disease. The V gene is TRBV5-1, the J gene TRBJ2-3, with 8 bases matching TRBD2. The sample consisted of peripheral blood. The CDR3 DNA reads TGCGCCAGCAGCTTGGATTCGGGGGGGCTTTCAGATACGCAGTATTTT. Its translation: CASSLDSGGLSDTQYF.